This T cell receptor (beta chain) came from a study of human T cells and chemical hapten exposure (dated by TCRdb to the early 2020s). For the study in its entirety: For sensitization, 2% DPC in acetone was applied to an approximately 2 cm by approximately 2 cm area of upper inner arm skin. The study tracked peripheral blood TCR repertoire changes in vivo during primary and secondary sensitization to the hapten diphenylcyclopropenone (DPC) in alopecia patients. Patient blood was sampled pre-sensitization (week 0) and at 2, 6 and about 24 weeks after DPC sensitization. Alopecia areata with under or over 50% scalp involvement, alopecia totalis and alopecia universalis were represented in the patient cohort, which was mostly female. Around 30 alopecia patients provided blood for TCR sequencing at one to four time points (pre-sensitization, 2, 6 and 24 weeks). Libraries were pooled for sequencing, and variation in per-sample TCR yields was attributed mainly to small differences in library volumes within the pool. Patch testing on the upper back used Finn chambers containing 0.01% DPC, with scoring done after 6 days according to International Contact Dermatitis Research Group standards. Throughout the roughly 24-week study period, patients were also given weekly therapeutic DPC doses on the scalp. On the study overall, not on this receptor specifically: After repeated subsampling, the strength of the expansion versus patch-test correlation and the threshold at which it became significant changed. All patients had alopecia, a presumed autoimmune disease, so their immune response might differ from that of healthy individuals. Patch test score correlated positively with the number of PT1 expanded TCRs, reaching significance at thresholds 8, 16 and 32 but not at 4. DPC sensitization did not change how many TCRs were above 1 in 1000 frequency, and no evidence was found of alterations in global repertoire structure. Expanded TCRs formed significantly more large CDR3 similarity clusters than pre-sensitization or healthy control sets, consistent with antigen-driven responses.

What the time point label conveys for this sample: pre-sensitization, week 0. The treatment or condition label, read with the paper, signifies: therapeutic diphenylcyclopropenone sensitization with weekly scalp DPC. At every patch-test visit, the blood draw took place before the patch test was put on. Eligible patients were aged 18 to 70, diagnosed with alopecia, deemed suitable for DPC therapy, and excluded if pregnant. Total RNA was isolated from unfractionated whole blood collected in Tempus Blood RNA tubes. This clonotype was detected a few times. Its antigen remains unidentified. Base qualities are missing; no much larger clone stands one base away. The library was produced with RACE. Sequencer: NextSeq 500. During library preparation, unique molecular identifiers were attached to individual cDNA molecules so that TCRs could be counted in a quantitative, reproducible way. Both TCR alpha and TCR beta chains were sequenced from each blood RNA sample. From the authors' description of their analysis: A median of about 89,000 TCRs per sample was observed, with a range of about 23,224 to 700,000. V, J and CDR3 annotation of the TCR reads was performed with the Decombinator software suite. To make PS versus PT1 abundance plots, every sample was subsampled to the same number of TCRs (28,000). Expanded TCRs were defined as absent before sensitization and observed at least eight times at the 2-week time point. TCRdb reanalyzed the raw reads on its own, using fastp at Q25 for trimming and MiXCR for clone calling, and kept in-frame beta chains. For every CDR3 protein sequence, its rows merge into one entry that carries the most common genes and DNA. TCRdb, rather than the study authors, made the V and J calls. The sample table lists 250,000 or so distinct CDR3 sequences, approximately 8.6% of them with a count of one. The ten largest clonotypes hold about 2.5% of the sample.

Trimming costs V 6 bases and J 4 bases, and their ends lie 6 bases apart. As encoded in the germline V gene, CDR1 is MDHEN while CDR2 is SYDVKM. The CDR3, cysteine through phenylalanine, is 11 amino acids long. The DNA shown is the 33-base CDR3, in frame from base 1. The origin of this receptor is a woman aged 40-49 years with alopecia areata. Some clones in this sample may be carry-over from other donors' samples. The chain was built from TRBV28 and TRBJ1-2; no D gene is confidently identified. Source: whole blood, taken in connection with sensitization to the hapten diphenylcyclopropenone (DPC). The sequenced DNA: TGTGCCAGCAGACTGGCCTATGGCTACACCTTC. Its protein product is CASRLAYGYTF.